The present T cell receptor (beta chain) was sequenced within a study of T cell responses to AZD1222 COVID-19 vaccine. Study outcomes and limitations: Just a handful of people given AZD1222 tested seropositive at baseline. The donor cohort was predominantly white British with a female majority, and clonal diversity may have been underestimated. Reportedly, close to half of spike-specific TCRs are directed against unmutated variant regions.

As for this clone: The antigen remains unidentified.

Measured with immunoSEQ multiplex PCR; TCRdb has only the in-frame clones, and not every one. Altogether under 150,000 clones are present, roughly nine tenths being singletons, with the ten largest covering about 9.4%. V lost 5 bases and J 4 bases, leaving 5 bases between the germline ends. Germline V gene sequence: CDR1 LGHDT, CDR2 YNNKEL (reference sequence). The CDR3 runs 12 residues. The V call is TRBV3-1 (or the pseudogene TRBV3-2), the J call TRBJ2-2; D ambiguous. The sample in question was peripheral blood, obtained 28 days after the second AZD1222 dose. The TCR was taken from an adult who received the AZD1222 COVID-19 vaccine. CDR3 nucleotide sequence: TGTGCCAGCAGCTGGTTCACCGGGGAGCTGTTTTTT. Its protein product is CASSWFTGELFF.